A selection of T cell receptor beta chains follows, all from one sample in a study of cytomegalovirus exposure and HLA in healthy donors. Data came from immunoSEQ multiplex PCR; TCRdb stores just in-frame clones and leaves some out. This sample's table has more than 60,000 clones. What was sequenced was PBMCs. The receptors stem from a boy between 5 and 17 years old in good health and CMV-seronegative. CDR3s include the opening cysteine and the closing phenylalanine or tryptophan. A D gene is named only where the DNA matches it firmly.

V gene | D gene | CDR3 protein
TRBV19 | . | CASSILRDEQFF
TRBV2 | TRBD2 | CASNDATSVLTGELFF
TRBV18 | . | CASSPPGQTRDTQYF
TRBV2 | . | CASSEQGMEQYF
TRBV5-1 | TRBD2 | CASSSDSGVAGELFF
TRBV18 | . | CASSPLETSYEQYF
TRBV19 | . | CASTGGPEAFF
TRBV19 | . | CASSFPRTLTAYGYTF
TRBV27 | . | CALLTGTRGEQYF
TRBV7-2 | TRBD1 | CASSTTGDGYTF
TRBV18 | . | CASSPTTGPSYEQYF
TRBV2 | . | CASSEGGVNYGYTF
TRBV9 | . | CASTAQVLYGYTF
TRBV6-6 | . | CASWERTDMNTEAFF
TRBV9 | TRBD1 | CASTPGQGNYGYTF
TRBV18 | . | CASSPPASSQETQYF
TRBV29-1 | TRBD1 | CSAIRTGDNEQFF
TRBV7-2 | . | CASSLNRGGSYEQYF
TRBV25-1 | . | CASSAKATYEQYF
TRBV9 | TRBD2 | CASSNPAFSGSGAEQFF
TRBV5-1 | TRBD1 | CASSLPKRDRENQPQHF
TRBV30 | . | CAWSVSGGRETQYF
TRBV4-1 | . | CASSQAFPSGGYGYTF
TRBV7-9 | . | CASSLKGGLAGNSPLHF
TRBV14 | . | CASSQGPRQGYGYTF
TRBV19 | TRBD2 | CASSMGREGLVGANVLTF
TRBV30 | TRBD2 | CAWRGGIAGANVLTF
TRBV19 | . | CASSIERLVSDYGYTF
TRBV4-1 | . | CASSQERMGGYGYTF
TRBV19 | . | CASSPSNEQFF
TRBV10-1 | . | CASSELGVEQFF
TRBV19 | TRBD1 | CASTPSLKEGTVNGYTF
TRBV4-1 | TRBD1 | CASSKMDRESQPQHF
TRBV10-2 | . | CASNPRQVGLQETQYF
TRBV27 | . | CASIMGAREFF
TRBV13 | . | CASSYQKGDTFGYTF
TRBV7-2 | TRBD1 | CASSFRVQGARGNTIYF
TRBV7-2 | . | CASSLGTVSGYTF
TRBV27 | . | CASSFRENQPQHF
TRBV28 | . | CASTSRSGIGEQYF
TRBV18 | TRBD2 | CASSLRTSGRGNEQFF
TRBV28 | . | CASSLAVGQETQYF
TRBV27 | . | CASSLLPSEKLFF
TRBV19 | TRBD1 | CASSTQSLGQGVYGYTF
TRBV4-2 | . | CASSQDFDDRFTDTQYF
TRBV27 | . | CASSLSGAGSHEQYF
TRBV5-4 | TRBD1 | CASSLGRGDYGYTF
TRBV19 | TRBD1 | CASSTGQGVGEKLFF
TRBV9 | TRBD1 | CASSPRDSRYGYTF
TRBV9 | TRBD2 | CASSTGGSSYNEQFF
TRBV2 | TRBD2 | CARTSGSSYEQYF
TRBV9 | . | CASSVISGEYNEQFF
TRBV9 | . | CASSAERGSPYEQYF